These T cell receptor beta chains were read from a single sample in a study of response to subunit inactivated influenza vaccine. MiXCR, run by TCRdb on the RT-PCR reads, gives a single entry per CDR3 protein. The top ten hold more than 9.5% of the sample, which has about 620,000 distinct CDR3 sequences, approximately 10% seen once. The sample also formed part of further work on T cells expressing NK-cell markers.

The sample was PBMCs from blood, taken on the day of vaccination. The receptor source for this set is a man in his fifties or sixties who received an inactivated influenza vaccine. Each CDR3 is given without its conserved first and last residue.

v_call: TRBV4-1; j_call: TRBJ1-1; cdr3_aa: ASSPRGRTEAF
v_call: TRBV7-2; j_call: TRBJ1-3; cdr3_aa: ASSLAGSSGNTIY
v_call: TRBV11-1; j_call: TRBJ2-1; cdr3_aa: ASSLRGGSLGLANEQF
v_call: TRBV5-1; j_call: TRBJ2-7; cdr3_aa: ASSFSSGRGDEQY
v_call: TRBV10-3; j_call: TRBJ2-2; cdr3_aa: AISATSGIPGELF
v_call: TRBV12-3/TRBV12-4; j_call: TRBJ1-1; cdr3_aa: ASRKGGTEAF
v_call: TRBV7-2; j_call: TRBJ1-1; cdr3_aa: ASSRGYGLLNTEAF
v_call: TRBV7-6; j_call: TRBJ2-2; cdr3_aa: ASSLASRTGRGPGELF
v_call: TRBV7-9; j_call: TRBJ2-3; cdr3_aa: ASSLLGTGASTDTQY
v_call: TRBV15; j_call: TRBJ2-7; cdr3_aa: ATSRGQTYEQY
v_call: TRBV5-1; j_call: TRBJ2-7; cdr3_aa: ASSLGTVTAYEQY
v_call: TRBV28; j_call: TRBJ2-5; cdr3_aa: ASSPWDPRWQETQY
v_call: TRBV5-6; j_call: TRBJ2-7; cdr3_aa: ASSLVSPYEQY
v_call: TRBV7-2; j_call: TRBJ2-3; cdr3_aa: ASTGGSTDTQY
v_call: TRBV28; j_call: TRBJ2-3; cdr3_aa: ASSFVYRFQRERDTQY
v_call: TRBV20-1; j_call: TRBJ1-4; cdr3_aa: SASQGAQEKLF
v_call: TRBV6-5; j_call: TRBJ1-1; cdr3_aa: ASSYSTGVTEAF
v_call: TRBV20-1; j_call: TRBJ2-5; cdr3_aa: SPRGRLLEETQY
v_call: TRBV20-1; j_call: TRBJ2-5; cdr3_aa: SARSTPLLFQETQY
v_call: TRBV7-2; j_call: TRBJ1-3; cdr3_aa: ASSLESGISGNTIY
v_call: TRBV5-6; j_call: TRBJ1-1; cdr3_aa: ASSVEMGGRNTEAF
v_call: TRBV18; j_call: TRBJ2-3; cdr3_aa: ASSRQEGRETDTQY
v_call: TRBV6-6; j_call: TRBJ2-7; cdr3_aa: ASTRTGSYEQY
v_call: TRBV5-1; j_call: TRBJ2-7; cdr3_aa: ASSLDPRNAYEQY
v_call: TRBV7-2; j_call: TRBJ2-1; cdr3_aa: ASSWEGLGPYNEQF
v_call: TRBV27; j_call: TRBJ2-3; cdr3_aa: ASRYLATSMSTTDTQY
v_call: TRBV11-2; j_call: TRBJ2-2; cdr3_aa: ASSWTSGNTGELF
v_call: TRBV30; j_call: TRBJ2-5; cdr3_aa: AWSVLGGETQY
v_call: TRBV29-1; j_call: TRBJ2-1; cdr3_aa: SVLGLADSYNEQF
v_call: TRBV20-1; j_call: TRBJ1-4; cdr3_aa: SARLAQDIEKLF
v_call: TRBV9; j_call: TRBJ2-7; cdr3_aa: ASSVEAGGPVYEQY
v_call: TRBV29-1; j_call: TRBJ1-1; cdr3_aa: SVRGYTEAF
v_call: TRBV3-1; j_call: TRBJ2-3; cdr3_aa: ASRGAVRTDTQY
v_call: TRBV12-3/TRBV12-4; j_call: TRBJ2-3; cdr3_aa: ASNLGGLAAEQY
v_call: TRBV28; j_call: TRBJ2-7; cdr3_aa: ASSFDRGQRSYEQY
v_call: TRBV7-9; j_call: TRBJ2-5; cdr3_aa: ASSSREQETQY
v_call: TRBV18; j_call: TRBJ2-2; cdr3_aa: ASSPPSGLNTGELF
v_call: TRBV4-1; j_call: TRBJ2-7; cdr3_aa: ASSQEGGLGHEQY
v_call: TRBV28; j_call: TRBJ2-3; cdr3_aa: ASSNRVTQY
v_call: TRBV10-3; j_call: TRBJ2-3; cdr3_aa: AIRQAGASDTQY
v_call: TRBV10-1; j_call: TRBJ2-3; cdr3_aa: ASRDSEFTDTQY